This T cell receptor beta chain was documented in a study of CD8 T cells in Susac syndrome. Negative isolation yielded CD8+ and CD4+ T cells; FACS enriched TEMRA cells. An input of about 0.5 to 1 ug of RNA was subjected to reverse transcription using random hexamers. Each CDR3 protein gets one entry after TCRdb re-called the immunoSEQ multiplex PCR reads with MiXCR. The sample includes 120,000 or so distinct CDR3 sequences, around 94% of them seen just once. The TCR was taken from a human donor with multiple sclerosis. The sequencing sample was made of CD4+ T cells from PBMCs.

CDR3 residues: CASNTGLFGELFF. As DNA, the CDR3 is TGTGCCAGCAATACGGGGCTCTTCGGGGAGCTGTTTTTT. The chain has TRBV9 and TRBJ2-2; D possibly uses TRBD1 or TRBD2 (5 bases each). V was shortened by 6 bases and J by 7 bases, with 13 bases between the two germline ends. From germline, CDR1 is SGDLS and CDR2 YYNGEE. The CDR3 spans 13 residues.